This T cell receptor (beta chain) was identified during a study of T cell responses to AZD1222 COVID-19 vaccine (dated by TCRdb to about 2021). Describing the broader study: AZD1222 recipients given second doses at about 4 weeks or at about 12 weeks were pooled, since spike-specific TCR depth and breadth were not found to differ between the two schedules. A total of about 230 trial participants underwent TCR sequencing, of whom about 200 received two doses of AZD1222 and some 26 received two doses of the MenACWY control vaccine. Trial participants were enrolled by age into 18-55, 56-69 and 70-plus year subgroups, with around 150, 28 and 57 TCR-sequenced participants respectively.

The full study reports these points: The 56-69-year group was small, and its depth increase did not reach significance, likely because of low power. Conclusions about previously exposed vaccinees are limited, since just five to seven AZD1222 recipients were seropositive for SARS-CoV-2 at baseline. Participants were mostly white British, with more females than males. The authors suggested clonal diversity may have been underestimated. Because no day 14 peak-response samples were available, repertoires were characterized only after the peak T cell response. CD4 TCRs associated with the vaccine covered the entire spike protein, and the dominant responses were in regions 160-218 and 743-854. After two AZD1222 doses, spike-specific TCR breadth and depth were significantly higher than at day 0 and than in MenACWY recipients. Nearly half of unique spike-specific TCRs reportedly recognized epitopes outside regions mutated in the B.1.351 and B.1.1.7 variants.

Regarding this clone: Its antigen specificity is not known. At one of its ends the junction is not consistent with the germline gene, which may arise from a read error.

The CDR3 regions of human TCRbeta chains were analyzed by immunosequencing. The original methods were these. Repertoire TCRs were matched against a reference library of SARS-CoV-2-specific TCRs generated with the MIRA antigen-specificity platform. Breadth was defined as the fraction of unique TCRs that were SARS-CoV-2-associated. Depth was defined as the fraction of total T cells that were SARS-CoV-2-associated. Using the MIRA data, every spike-specific TCR was mapped to the spike region that the TCR reacted to and assigned to either a CD4 or a CD8 class. Log10-transformed breadth and depth values were compared by one-way ANOVA with Sidak's multiple comparisons tests. This immuneACCESS table, as held by TCRdb, lists in-frame sequences with V and J called but not all clones. Of the missing ones, under half trace to an unresolved V gene in checked studies; the others have no known cause. V, J and clone size were drawn from that table, and D and trimming were deduced from the DNA. Here the sample has 130,000 to 150,000 clones; 90% to 95% occur a single time. The top ten hold approximately 1.5% of the sample.

What this sample's time point label stands for: baseline before first vaccination. Vaccinee samples were obtained from the UK trials COV001 and COV002, which included a single-blind randomized controlled phase 2/3 trial of AZD1222 (ChAdOx1 nCoV-19) in healthy adults. Trial participant PBMC samples were collected at day 0 and day 28 after the second dose for TCRbeta chain sequencing. Including the terminal cysteine and phenylalanine, the CDR3 comprises 12 residues. Of all the DNA, just the CDR3 is kept, 36 bases in frame from base 1. Taken from the germline V gene, the CDR1 and CDR2 loops are MNHNS and SASEGT.

Sequenced here: peripheral blood, sampled on day 0 of AZD1222 vaccination. The rearranged segments are TRBV6-1 and TRBJ1-2; a confident D gene designation cannot be given. The clonotype was recovered from an adult in good health. The CDR3 has the sequence CASREDNHGYTF. The bases read TGTGCCAGCAGAGAAGACAATCATGGCTACACCTTC.